The 3 T cell receptor beta chains in this list originate from one sample, sequenced in a study of CD8+ T cells in alopecia areata. Treatment here: oral pan-JAK inhibitor, 5-10 mg twice daily. cDNA serving as the sequencing template came from extracted, reverse transcribed RNA. TCRdb's table, derived via immunoSEQ multiplex PCR, lists solely in-frame clones and lacks some. This sample has hundreds of thousands of clones, with 58% found just once. The sequencing used CD4+ T cells sorted from blood, collected at week 24, from a patient treated with tofacitinib. These receptors came from a human donor with alopecia areata.

This clone was seen more than once but under ten times. This chain uses TRBV18 with TRBJ2-6, with D unresolved. The CDR3 is made up of 14 amino acids. V was clipped by 3 bases and J by 0 bases, with 3 bases between them. CDR1 is KGHSH, CDR2 LQKENI, per germline. CDR3 protein: CASSPFSGANVLTF. The CDR3 DNA follows: TGTGCCAGCTCACCTTTCTCTGGGGCCAACGTCCTGACTTTC.

V is TRBV15 and J is TRBJ1-4; no definite D call. Trimming took off 10 bases at V and 3 bases at J, with 9 bases between the two ends. The CDR3 is 12 residues long. CDR1 is LNHNV, CDR2 YYDKDF, per germline (reference sequence). This chain's CDR3 is CASGRANEKLFF. The CDR3 DNA follows: TGTGCCAGCGGGAGGGCTAATGAAAAACTGTTTTTT.

This rearrangement joins TRBV15 to TRBJ1-1; 12 bases are shared with TRBD1. The ends lost 3 bases at V and 3 bases at J; junction bases unmatched: 5. This CDR3 region has 16 residues. Germline V CDR1 and CDR2: LNHNV, YYDKDF (reference sequence). Here the CDR3 DNA reads TGTGCCACCAGCAGTCGGGACAGGGGGCGCGACACTGAAGCTTTCTTT. Amino acid sequence: CATSSRDRGRDTEAFF.